A single sample is the source of the 9 T cell receptor beta chains below, sequenced in a study of OX40 agonist ivuxolimab in advanced cancers. The method behind the library was the immunoSEQ multiplex PCR assay. In its TCRdb copy, this immuneACCESS table keeps in-frame sequences only and misses some clones. Where compared with another copy, unresolved V genes explain less than half of these, and the others have no known cause. The sample table holds roughly 43,000 clones, of which about 86% were seen once. Together, the top ten hold about 35% of the sample. The specimen was CD4+ or CD8+ T cells sorted from blood, collected in a trial of the OX40 agonist ivuxolimab. These receptors originate from an adult with an advanced solid tumor such as melanoma, head and neck, liver or kidney cancer.

The V call is TRBV10-1, the J call TRBJ1-1; D is uncertain. From germline, CDR1 is WNHNN and CDR2 SYGVQD (reference sequence). V lost 6 bases to trimming and J lost 5 bases, with 16 bases between them. The CDR3 covers 14 residues. The CDR3 DNA follows: TGCGCCAGCAGCTTGGGAGACACGAGGACTGAAGCTTTCTTT. Protein sequence: CASSLGDTRTEAFF.

This rearrangement joins TRBV10-2 to TRBJ1-1; D unresolved. This CDR3 is built from 11 residues. V was cut by 6 bases and J by 8 bases, with 10 bases left in between. The germline gives CDR1 WSHSY, CDR2 SAAADI. CDR3 DNA: TGCGCCAGCAGGGACGAGAGAGAAGCTTTCTTT. As protein: CASRDEREAFF.

The chain recombines TRBV19 with TRBJ2-2; 10 nucleotides match TRBD2. Unmatched junction bases numbered 2, after V lost 6 bases and J lost 4 bases. This CDR3 contains 14 residues. Germline CDR1 LNHDA, CDR2 SQIVND (reference sequence). CDR3 DNA: TGTGCCAGTAGACTAGCGGGGTCCACCGGGGAGCTGTTTTTT. Residues: CASRLAGSTGELFF.

The chain couples TRBV13 to TRBJ2-1; D perhaps matches TRBD1 (6 bases). V shed 0 bases and J shed 7 bases, with 19 bases lying between them. Germline-derived CDR1 and CDR2 are PRHDT and FYEKMQ (reference sequence). The CDR3 totals 17 residues. CDR3 DNA: TGTGCCAGCAGCTTAGGCGGTGCAGGGGCCTTAACGAATGAGCAGTTCTTC. Translating gives CASSLGGAGALTNEQFF.

The J gene is TRBJ1-3, the V gene TRBV6-4, with D possibly being TRBD1 (5 bases). Germline CDR1 and CDR2: MRHNA and SNTAGT. The V and J ends lost 3 bases and 4 bases respectively, with 10 bases between them. This CDR3 comprises 14 residues. CDR3 sequence (DNA): TGTGCCAGCAGTGAACAGGTTTCCGGAAACACCATATATTTT. Its translation is CASSEQVSGNTIYF.

Worth noting for this clone: Germline and junction disagree at one end, which may indicate a read error. The chain links TRBV18 to TRBJ1-1; a weak D match, TRBD1 (6 bases). The germline V gene has CDR1 KGHSH and CDR2 LQKENI. The CDR3 sequence is 16 residues long. The CDR3 here is CASSAPFADRNTEAFF. In DNA, the CDR3 is TGTGCCAGCTCAGCACCGTTTGCGGACAGGAACACTGAAGCTTTCTTT.

The V gene is TRBV13, the J gene TRBJ2-2; D is undetermined. The CDR3 extends over 13 amino acids. Looked up from germline, CDR1 is PRHDT and CDR2 is FYEKMQ (reference sequence). The V end lost 3 bases, the J end lost 7 bases, and 9 bases lay between the germline ends. The CDR3 DNA reads as TGTGCCAGCAGCTTTGACCGCAACGGGGAGCTGTTTTTT. Its protein is CASSFDRNGELFF. Full variable domain (rest looked up from reference TRBV13 and TRBJ2-2): AAGVIQSPRHLIKEKRETATLKCYPIPRHDTVYWYQQGPGQDPQFLISFYEKMQSDKGSIPDRFSAQQFSDYHSELNMSSLELGDSALYFCASSFDRNGELFFGEGSRLTVL.

The rearrangement links TRBV5-3 to TRBJ1-2; weak D call: TRBD1 (6 bases). TRBV5-3 carries the ORF label, with uncertain function. Trimming pared 5 bases from V and 4 bases from J, leaving 18 bases between. The CDR3 covers 15 residues. The CDR3 DNA is TGTGCCAGAAGTTCCCAAGGGGGGCCCCCCTATGGCTACACCTTC. It is translated as CARSSQGGPPYGYTF.

The V and J genes are TRBV5-1 and TRBJ2-2, with 7 bases fitting TRBD2. From germline, CDR1 is SGHRS and CDR2 YFSETQ. CDR3 length: 18 amino acids. V dropped 0 bases and J dropped 6; count of bases not matched to a gene: 14. CDR3 amino acids: CASSLAVGGYYGPGELFF. Written as DNA, the CDR3 is TGCGCCAGCAGCTTGGCCGTGGGAGGGTATTATGGCCCCGGGGAGCTGTTTTTT.